This T cell receptor beta chain appears in the sequencing data of a study of cytomegalovirus exposure and HLA in healthy donors. Overall study context: Membership in the Caucasian-associated ancestry cluster was found for about 80% of approximately 400 genotyped donors. Findings and limits, study-wide: Earlier analysis found most TCR beta V segments productive about 90% or about 30% of the time.

A note on this clone: Its target is not known.

PCR involved 60 Vbeta and 13 Jbeta primers. Repertoires were generated with immunoSEQ multiplex PCR, while TCRdb's copy carries only in-frame clones and drops some. With tens of thousands of clones in the sample, the ten largest clones hold 5% to 5.5%. This CDR3 is 16 amino acids long. The V end lost 2 bases, the J end lost 0 bases, and 16 bases lay between the germline ends. CDR1 GTSNPN and CDR2 SVGIG come from the germline V gene (reference sequence). This sequence was found in a man aged 30 to 45 in good health and CMV-seropositive. The sample comprised PBMCs. V and J are TRBV30 and TRBJ1-2; possible D gene TRBD1, 5 bases. In DNA, the CDR3 is TGTGCCTGGAGTAGACCGAACAGGAACCCTAACTATGGCTACACCTTC. Translating it yields CAWSRPNRNPNYGYTF.